The sequence of this T cell receptor beta chain was determined in a study of T cell repertoires in cytomegalovirus infection. Overall study results and limits: Carriers of CMV and the relevant HLA type were discriminated by public TCR beta frequency. The ex vivo response was dominated by HLA-C-restricted CMV-specific TCR beta clonotypes.

As for this clonotype: No antigen is known for it.

The length of the CDR3 is 13 residues. V lost 1 base, J lost 3 bases, and 5 bases lay in between. Germline V CDR1 and CDR2: SGHTA, FQGNSA. In TCRdb, the reads were re-called with MiXCR into one record per CDR3 protein. The data hold under 200,000 distinct CDR3 sequences, with about a fifth observed a single time. This TCR was recovered from a human donor in good health (CMV status not recorded). Some clones in this sample may be carry-over from other donors' samples. This chain joins TRBV7-2 and TRBJ2-3; no reliable D call. Source: CD8+ T cells from cultured PBMCs, taken from culture after CMV antigen stimulation. The CDR3 nucleotides read TGTGCCAGCAGCTTAGAGGCTACAGATACGCAGTATTTT. Protein sequence: CASSLEATDTQYF.